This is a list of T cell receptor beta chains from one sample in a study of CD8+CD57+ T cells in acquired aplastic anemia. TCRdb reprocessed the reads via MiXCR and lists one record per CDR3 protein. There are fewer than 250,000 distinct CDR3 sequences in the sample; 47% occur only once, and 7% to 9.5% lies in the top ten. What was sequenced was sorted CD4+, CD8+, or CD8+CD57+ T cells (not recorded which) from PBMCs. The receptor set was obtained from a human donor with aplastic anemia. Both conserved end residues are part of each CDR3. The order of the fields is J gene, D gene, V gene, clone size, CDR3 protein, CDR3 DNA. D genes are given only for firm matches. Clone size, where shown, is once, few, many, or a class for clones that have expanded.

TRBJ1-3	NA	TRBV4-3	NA	CASSHSDRYPGNTIYF	TGCGCCAGCAGCCACTCTGACAGGTACCCTGGAAACACCATATATTTT
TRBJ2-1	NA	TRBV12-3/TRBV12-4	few	CASSFYDEQFF	TGTGCCAGCAGTTTTTATGATGAGCAGTTCTTC
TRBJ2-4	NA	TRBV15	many	CATSREIDEWRQSKNIQYF	TGTGCCACCAGCAGAGAAATCGACGAATGGAGACAGAGCAAAAACATTCAGTACTTC
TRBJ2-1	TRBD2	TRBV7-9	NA	CASSPRLAGGYEQFF	TGTGCCAGCAGCCCCCGACTAGCGGGAGGATATGAGCAGTTCTTC
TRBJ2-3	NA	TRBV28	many	CASSLPLATDTQYF	TGTGCCAGCAGTTTACCGTTAGCCACAGATACGCAGTATTTT
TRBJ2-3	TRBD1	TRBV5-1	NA	CASSLGPGQSLDTQYF	TGTGCCAGCAGCTTAGGGCCGGGACAGTCCTTGGATACGCAGTATTTT
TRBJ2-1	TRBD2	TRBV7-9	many	CASSTGGPNEQFF	TGTGCCAGCAGCACGGGGGGGCCCAATGAGCAGTTCTTC
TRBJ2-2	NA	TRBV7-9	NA	CASSLRPGGTGELFF	TGTGCCAGCAGCCTCCGCCCCGGAGGGACCGGGGAGCTGTTTTTT
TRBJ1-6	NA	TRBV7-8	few	CASSEGTVLPLEQSPLHF	TGTGCCAGCAGCGAGGGGACCGTTCTGCCTCTAGAGCAATCACCCCTCCACTTT
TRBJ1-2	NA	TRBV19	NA	CASEQGYGYTF	TGTGCCAGTGAACAGGGCTATGGCTACACCTTC
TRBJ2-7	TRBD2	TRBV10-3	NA	CASSDSSGGPYEQYF	TGTGCCAGCAGTGACTCTAGCGGGGGCCCCTACGAGCAGTACTTC
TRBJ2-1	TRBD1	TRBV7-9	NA	CASSLPGQGEFF	TGTGCCAGCAGCTTACCCGGACAGGGCGAGTTCTTC
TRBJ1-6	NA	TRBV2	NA	CASSERQAVASPLHF	TGTGCCAGCAGTGAAAGGCAGGCTGTAGCTTCACCCCTCCACTTT
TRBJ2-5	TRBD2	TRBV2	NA	CATRLAGGQETQYF	TGTGCCACCAGACTAGCGGGGGGACAAGAGACCCAGTACTTC
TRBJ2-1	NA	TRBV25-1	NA	CASSEFKAVNEQFF	TGTGCCAGCAGTGAATTTAAGGCAGTAAATGAGCAGTTCTTC
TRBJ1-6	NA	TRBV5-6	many	CASSLGGGTHPPLHF	TGTGCCAGCAGCTTGGGTGGCGGGACGCATCCACCCCTCCACTTT
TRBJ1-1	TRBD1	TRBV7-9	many	CASSAVTGVGTEAFF	TGTGCCAGCAGCGCGGTGACAGGGGTGGGCACTGAAGCTTTCTTT
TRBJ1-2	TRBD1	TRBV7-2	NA	CASSFTGGRNYGYTF	TGTGCCAGCAGCTTCACAGGGGGCCGTAACTATGGCTACACCTTC
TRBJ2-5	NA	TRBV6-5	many	CASSYSLGALETQYF	TGTGCCAGCAGTTACTCTCTCGGTGCGCTAGAGACCCAGTACTTC
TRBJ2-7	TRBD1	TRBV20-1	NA	CSAWDSSGSYEQYF	TGCAGTGCTTGGGACAGTTCCGGGTCCTACGAGCAGTACTTC
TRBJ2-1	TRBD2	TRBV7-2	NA	CASSPELAGGLYEQFF	TGTGCCAGCAGCCCGGAGTTAGCGGGGGGGCTCTATGAGCAGTTCTTC
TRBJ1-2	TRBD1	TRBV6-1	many	CASSAPGDSNYGYTF	TGTGCCAGCAGTGCACCCGGGGACAGCAACTATGGCTACACCTTC
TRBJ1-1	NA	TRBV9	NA	CASSGPRVEAFF	TGTGCCAGCAGCGGACCTAGGGTCGAAGCTTTCTTT
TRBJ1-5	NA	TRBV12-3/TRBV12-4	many	CASSFSGLAQPQHF	TGTGCCAGCAGTTTCTCAGGGTTAGCTCAGCCCCAGCATTTT
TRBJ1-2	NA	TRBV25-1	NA	CASSIQERTVYGYTF	TGTGCCAGCAGTATCCAGGAGCGGACAGTTTATGGCTACACCTTC
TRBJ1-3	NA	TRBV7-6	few	CASSLAAGSGADTIYF	TGTGCCAGCAGCTTAGCCGCGGGATCAGGAGCGGACACCATATATTTT
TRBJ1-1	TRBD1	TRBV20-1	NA	CSAPRTGEVENTEAFF	TGCAGTGCTCCCCGGACAGGGGAGGTTGAAAACACTGAAGCTTTCTTT
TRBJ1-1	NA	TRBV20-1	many	CSASSSATTTEAFF	TGCAGTGCTAGTTCGTCCGCTACTACCACTGAAGCTTTCTTT
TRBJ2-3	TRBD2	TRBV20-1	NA	CSATTGTSGYNEQYF	TGCAGTGCGACGACCGGGACTAGCGGATACAATGAGCAGTATTTT
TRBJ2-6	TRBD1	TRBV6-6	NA	CASSYETPTGAGANVLTF	TGTGCCAGCAGTTACGAGACACCGACAGGGGCCGGGGCCAACGTCCTGACTTTC
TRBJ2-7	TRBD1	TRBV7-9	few	CASSVGQGASYEQYF	TGTGCCAGCAGCGTCGGACAGGGGGCCTCCTACGAGCAGTACTTC
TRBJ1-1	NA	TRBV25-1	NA	CASSRIRGSEAFF	TGTGCCAGCTCCCGGATCCGCGGGTCTGAAGCTTTCTTT
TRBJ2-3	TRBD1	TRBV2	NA	CASSSNYRGSYNEQYF	TGTGCCAGCAGCTCAAACTACAGGGGCTCCTACAATGAGCAGTATTTT
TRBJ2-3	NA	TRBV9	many	CASSVGTVTDTQYF	TGTGCCAGCAGCGTAGGTACAGTCACAGATACGCAGTATTTT
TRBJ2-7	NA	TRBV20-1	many	CSARDYLASLGVHEQYF	TGCAGTGCTAGAGATTACCTAGCGAGCCTCGGGGTACACGAGCAGTACTTC
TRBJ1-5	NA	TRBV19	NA	CASSIAESNQPQHF	TGTGCCAGTAGTATAGCCGAAAGCAATCAGCCCCAGCATTTT
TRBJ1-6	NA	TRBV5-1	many	CASSYDPERNSPLHF	TGCGCCAGCAGTTATGACCCAGAGAGAAATTCACCCCTCCACTTT
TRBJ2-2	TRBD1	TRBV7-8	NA	CASSLRQGSAGELFF	TGTGCCAGCAGCCTTCGACAGGGATCGGCCGGGGAGCTGTTTTTT
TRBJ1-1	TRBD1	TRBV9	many	CASSAVTGGNTEAFF	TGTGCCAGCAGCGCCGTGACAGGGGGGAACACTGAAGCTTTCTTT
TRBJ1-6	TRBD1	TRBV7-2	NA	CASSPGTGKSPLHF	TGTGCCAGCAGCCCAGGGACAGGGAAATCACCCCTCCACTTT
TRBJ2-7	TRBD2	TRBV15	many	CATNSGVVSGEQYF	TGTGCCACTAATAGCGGGGTGGTTTCGGGGGAGCAGTACTTC
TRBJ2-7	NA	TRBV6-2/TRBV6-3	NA	CASSTDRINKQFFGPGTQYF	NA
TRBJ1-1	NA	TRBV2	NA	CASSEAGGPNTEAFF	TGTGCCAGCAGTGAAGCGGGGGGGCCAAACACTGAAGCTTTCTTT
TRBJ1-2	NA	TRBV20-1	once	CSATAGRTDYGYTF	TGCAGTGCTACCGCGGGGCGTACGGACTATGGCTACACCTTC
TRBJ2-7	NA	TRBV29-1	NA	CSAEGPGQTYEQYF	TGCAGCGCCGAAGGTCCGGGTCAAACCTACGAGCAGTACTTC
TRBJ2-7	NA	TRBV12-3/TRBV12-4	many	CASSFGLTIYEQYF	TGTGCCAGCAGTTTCGGACTTACGATCTACGAGCAGTACTTC
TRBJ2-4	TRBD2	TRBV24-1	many	CATSESREGNIQYF	TGTGCCACCAGTGAATCCAGGGAGGGGAACATTCAGTACTTC
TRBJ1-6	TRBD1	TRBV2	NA	CASRTGDFFSYNSPLHF	TGTGCCAGCAGGACAGGGGATTTTTTCTCCTATAATTCACCCCTCCACTTT
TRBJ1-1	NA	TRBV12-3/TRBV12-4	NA	CASSPTGGITGRTEAFF	TGTGCCAGCAGCCCAACTGGAGGGATAACCGGGAGGACTGAAGCTTTCTTT
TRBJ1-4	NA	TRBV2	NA	CASGSRSNEKLFF	TGTGCCAGCGGATCACGTAGCAATGAAAAACTGTTTTTT